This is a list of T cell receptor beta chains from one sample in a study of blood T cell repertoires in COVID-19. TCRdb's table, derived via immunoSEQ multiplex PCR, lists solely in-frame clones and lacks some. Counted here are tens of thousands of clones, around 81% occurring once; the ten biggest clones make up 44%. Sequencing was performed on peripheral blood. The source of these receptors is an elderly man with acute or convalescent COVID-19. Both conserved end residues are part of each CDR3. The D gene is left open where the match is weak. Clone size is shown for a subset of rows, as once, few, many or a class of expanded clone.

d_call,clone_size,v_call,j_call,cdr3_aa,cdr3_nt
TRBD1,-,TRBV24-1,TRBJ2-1,CATTSERTGDYNEQFF,TGTGCCACCACCTCGGAAAGGACAGGCGACTACAATGAGCAGTTCTTC
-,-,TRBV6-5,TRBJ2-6,CASSPPGANVLTF,TGTGCCAGCAGTCCCCCGGGGGCCAACGTCCTGACTTTC
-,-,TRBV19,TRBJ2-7,CASSRSQVTISYEQYF,TGTGCCAGTAGCCGATCACAGGTTACAATCTCCTACGAGCAGTACTTC
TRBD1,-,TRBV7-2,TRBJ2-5,CASSSGQGSFQETQYF,TGTGCCAGCAGCTCGGGACAGGGGTCTTTCCAAGAGACCCAGTACTTC
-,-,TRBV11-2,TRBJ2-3,CASSPQPTQYF,TGTGCCAGCAGCCCACAGCCTACGCAGTATTTT
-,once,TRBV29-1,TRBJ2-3,CSVLGSYNSDTQYF,TGCAGCGTTCTCGGGTCTTACAACTCAGATACGCAGTATTTT
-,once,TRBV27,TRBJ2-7,CASSLRDSYEQYF,TGTGCCAGCAGTTTGCGGGACAGCTACGAGCAGTACTTC
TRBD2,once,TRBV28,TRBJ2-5,CASRGLAGVQETQYF,TGTGCCAGCAGGGGACTAGCGGGAGTACAAGAGACCCAGTACTTC
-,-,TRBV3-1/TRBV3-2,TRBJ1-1,CASSPWEGGTEAFF,TGTGCCAGCAGCCCCTGGGAAGGAGGCACTGAAGCTTTCTTT
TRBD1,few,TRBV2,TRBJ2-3,CASRRRDRGPDTQYF,TGTGCCAGCAGGAGGCGGGACAGGGGACCAGATACGCAGTATTTT
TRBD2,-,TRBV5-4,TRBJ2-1,CASSLGGLAGVNEQFF,TGTGCCAGCAGCTTGGGGGGACTAGCGGGAGTCAATGAGCAGTTCTTC
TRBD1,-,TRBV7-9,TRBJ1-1,CASSLDRGTAFF,TGTGCCAGCAGCCTAGACAGGGGGACAGCTTTCTTT
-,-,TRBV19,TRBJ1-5,CASSRRGGGMRNQPQHF,TGTGCCAGTAGTAGGCGGGGGGGCGGAATGAGGAATCAGCCCCAGCATTTT
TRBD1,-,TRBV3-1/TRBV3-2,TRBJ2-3,CASSLQGATDTQYF,TGTGCCAGCAGCCTACAGGGGGCCACAGATACGCAGTATTTT
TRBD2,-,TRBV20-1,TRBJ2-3,CSASGTSGSGDTQYF,TGCAGTGCTAGTGGGACTAGCGGGAGTGGGGATACGCAGTATTTT
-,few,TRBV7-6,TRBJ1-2,CASSLVPGEDYGYTF,TGTGCCAGCAGCTTAGTCCCAGGGGAAGACTATGGCTACACCTTC
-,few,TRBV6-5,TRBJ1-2,CASRGVGGYGYTF,TGTGCCAGCCGAGGCGTAGGGGGCTATGGCTACACCTTC
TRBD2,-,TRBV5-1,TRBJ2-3,CASSLAFAGVPTDTQYF,TGCGCCAGCAGCTTGGCCTTTGCGGGAGTCCCCACAGATACGCAGTATTTT
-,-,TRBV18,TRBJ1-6,CASSPREGRNSPLHF,TGTGCCAGCTCACCTCGGGAAGGGAGGAACTCACCCCTCCACTTT
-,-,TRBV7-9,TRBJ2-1,CASSLGLSGNEQFF,TGTGCCAGCAGCTTAGGACTTTCGGGAAATGAGCAGTTCTTC
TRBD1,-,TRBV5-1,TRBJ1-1,CASSFNRGLDTEAFF,TGCGCCAGCAGCTTTAACAGGGGTTTGGACACTGAAGCTTTCTTT
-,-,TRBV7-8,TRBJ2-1,CASSFGVAEQFF,TGTGCCAGCAGCTTCGGAGTGGCTGAGCAGTTCTTC